The clone carrying this TCR beta chain was recorded only once. This sample is part of a study of blood T cell repertoires in COVID-19. Study in general: The samples span acute and convalescent COVID-19 from the United States, Italy and Spain. Nucleic acid was either cDNA or gDNA, and it came from T cells, B-cell-depleted T cells, or PBMCs.

Authors' data handling: Amplification of reference gene primers was used by the study to estimate nucleated cell counts. Sequencing used immunoSEQ multiplex PCR; TCRdb keeps in-frame clones, though not all of them. V, J and clone size derive from that table, while D and trimming were established from the DNA sequence. The table records around 72,000 clones, around 87% of them present only once. The CDR3 consists of 13 residues. Germline lookup yields CDR1 SGHTA and CDR2 FQGTGA. The germline V and J ends were trimmed by 5 bases and 3 bases, with 10 bases remaining between them. This TCR was recovered from a middle-aged man with active COVID-19. The chain carries TRBV7-3 and TRBJ1-1; tentative D call: TRBD1 (6 bases). Sequences were obtained from peripheral blood. This CDR3 is CASSKQGYTEAFF. CDR3 DNA: TGTGCCAGCAGCAAACAGGGTTACACTGAAGCTTTCTTT.